The 3 T cell receptor beta chains below were found in one sample sequenced in a study of T-cell memory formation after mild COVID-19. TCRdb re-derived calls from the 5' RACE reads in MiXCR, one entry per CDR3 protein. The data show 350,000 to 400,000 distinct CDR3 sequences, with approximately 14% seen just once and under 25% held by the top ten. The sequencing sample was made of PBMCs or a T cell subset sorted from them (not recorded which). These receptors all come from a man between 18 and 29 years old who had mild COVID-19 (a few samples of this study predate the infection). Cell type and time point are not known.

This clonotype was counted only a few times. This sequence joins TRBV4-2 and TRBJ2-7, with a tentative D call TRBD1 (5 bases). The V gene's germline CDR1 is LGHNA and CDR2 YNFKEQ. Trimming shortened V by 2 bases and J by 0 bases, and 11 bases separated the two germline ends. The CDR3 length is 15 residues. CDR3 coding DNA: TGTGCCAGCAGCCAAACCCCAGACAGCTCCTACGAGCAGTACTTC. Its protein product is CASSQTPDSSYEQYF.

This clonotype was seen only a few times. CDR3: CASSLGTPSSYNSPLHF. As DNA, the CDR3 is TGTGCCAGCTCACTGGGGACACCAAGCTCCTATAATTCACCCCTCCACTTT. The V call is TRBV18, the J call TRBJ1-6; a weak D match, TRBD1 (6 bases). CDR1 and CDR2 (germline): KGHSH, LQKENI. The CDR3 extends over 17 amino acids. V lost 4 bases, J lost 0 bases, and 13 bases lay in between. Full variable domain (outside the CDR3, taken from reference TRBV18 and TRBJ1-6): NAGVMQNPRHLVRRRGQEARLRCSPMKGHSHVYWYRQLPEEGLKFMVYLQKENIIDESGMPKERFSAEFPKEGPSILRIQQVVRGDSAAYFCASSLGTPSSYNSPLHFGNGTRLTVT.

This clonotype was found many times. This chain joins TRBV2 and TRBJ2-2, with 7 bases lining up with TRBD2. The CDR3 loop spans 13 amino acids. Germline V gene data show CDR1 as SNHLY and CDR2 as FYNNEI. The V and J ends lost 8 bases and 1 base, in that order; junction bases with no gene match: 1. The CDR3 DNA sequence: TGTGCCAGCGGGGGGGAGAACACCGGGGAGCTGTTTTTT. Translated, it gives CASGGENTGELFF.